This T cell receptor (beta chain) was captured in a study of cytomegalovirus exposure and HLA in healthy donors. The primer mix had 60 Vbeta and 13 Jbeta primers. Sequencing was performed with immunoSEQ multiplex PCR; in TCRdb, only in-frame clones are kept and a portion is missing. In the table there are about 110,000 clones, approximately 79% of which are singletons. CDR1 is SGHNT and CDR2 is YYREEE in the germline V gene (reference sequence). The CDR3 extends over 15 amino acids. The V segment lost 3 bases and the J segment 2 bases; nucleotides outside the gene matches: 4. Sequencing used PBMCs. This receptor was identified in a woman between 35 and 50 years old in good health and CMV-seropositive. V usage is TRBV5-4 and J usage is TRBJ2-3; 9 nucleotides agree with TRBD2. CDR3 DNA: TGTGCCAGCAGCTCGCGGACTAGCGTCACAGATACGCAGTATTTT. Its protein is CASSSRTSVTDTQYF.